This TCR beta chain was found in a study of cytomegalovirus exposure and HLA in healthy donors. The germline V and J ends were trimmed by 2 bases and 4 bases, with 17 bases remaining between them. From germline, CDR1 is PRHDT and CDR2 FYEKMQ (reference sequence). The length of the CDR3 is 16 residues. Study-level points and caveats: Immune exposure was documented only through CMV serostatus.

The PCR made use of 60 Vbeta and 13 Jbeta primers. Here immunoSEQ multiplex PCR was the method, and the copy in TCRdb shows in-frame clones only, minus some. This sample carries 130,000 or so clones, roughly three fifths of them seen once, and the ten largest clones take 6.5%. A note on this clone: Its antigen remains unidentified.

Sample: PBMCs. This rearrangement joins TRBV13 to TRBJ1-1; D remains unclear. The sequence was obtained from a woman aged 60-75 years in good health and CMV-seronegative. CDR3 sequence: CASSLQVRFESTEAFF. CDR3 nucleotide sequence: TGTGCCAGCAGCTTACAAGTCCGTTTCGAGAGCACTGAAGCTTTCTTT.